Each of the 21 T cell receptor beta chains below was sequenced from the same sample in a study of blood T cell repertoires in COVID-19. Sequencing was performed with immunoSEQ multiplex PCR; in TCRdb, only in-frame clones are kept and a portion is missing. The sample holds 200,000 to 250,000 clones; 80% to 90% are singletons and the top ten take about 3.8%. Sequencing input: PBMCs or T cells enriched from blood (not recorded which). The receptors come from a woman between 35 and 50 years old with acute COVID-19.

This clone is a singleton in its sample. The chain recombines TRBV10-3 with TRBJ1-1; a possible D gene is TRBD1 (5 bases). V dropped 0 bases and J dropped 4 bases, with 18 bases sitting between them. The CDR3 runs to 17 residues. CDR1 is ENHRY and CDR2 is SYGVKD in the germline V gene. The CDR3 DNA reads TGTGCCATCAGTGAGTCGCAGAGGGAACCGGGGGGCACTGAAGCTTTCTTT. It codes for CAISESQREPGGTEAFF.

The chain links TRBV24-1 to TRBJ2-2; D not resolved. CDR3 length equals 14 residues. With 3 bases removed from V and 6 bases from J, the gap between germline ends came to 10 bases. Per the germline V gene, CDR1 is KGHDR and CDR2 is SFDVKD. The CDR3 nucleotides read TGTGCCACCAGTGATACCAAGTTAGCCGGGGAGCTGTTTTTT. Amino acid sequence: CATSDTKLAGELFF.

This clone was seen only a few times. J is TRBJ1-2 and V is TRBV7-9, with a tentative D call TRBD1 (5 bases). With 3 bases removed from V and 5 bases from J, the gap between germline ends came to 16 bases. The CDR3 spans 15 residues. Germline CDR1 reads SEHNR; CDR2 reads FQNEAQ (reference sequence). The CDR3 region is CASSLESLGGYGYTF. As DNA, the CDR3 is TGTGCCAGCAGCTTGGAGAGTCTCGGGGGTTATGGCTACACCTTC.

The DNA of the CDR3 is TGTGCCAGCAGCGTAGAGCCTAGCGGGAGGGGATACAATGAGCAGTTCTTC. Translated: CASSVEPSGRGYNEQFF. The gene calls are TRBV9 and TRBJ2-1; 12 bases line up with TRBD2. This CDR3 is built from 17 residues. Trimming at V came to 0 bases and at J to 4 bases, leaving 5 bases not matched to a gene. In germline, CDR1 is SGDLS, CDR2 YYNGEE.

The chain has TRBV28 and TRBJ2-7; D ambiguous. The CDR3 is 15 residues long. V gave up 3 bases and J gave up 0 bases, with 12 bases separating them. CDR1 MDHEN and CDR2 SYDVKM come from the germline V gene. Here the CDR3 reads CASSFSPLSSYEQYF. The CDR3, as DNA: TGTGCCAGCAGTTTTAGCCCCCTTAGCTCCTACGAGCAGTACTTC.

The V gene is TRBV25-1, the J gene TRBJ1-3; no clear D. The CDR3 is made up of 15 amino acids. Trimming took 2 bases from V and 0 from J, leaving 8 bases between them. Germline V gene data show CDR1 as MGHDK and CDR2 as SYGVNS. CDR3 in DNA: TGTGCCAGCAGTGAAATGGGAGGCTCTGGAAACACCATATATTTT. Translating gives CASSEMGGSGNTIYF.

The CDR3 bases are TGTGCCAGCAGTTCCCCAGGGGGAATAAATCAGCCCCAGCATTTT. Protein: CASSSPGGINQPQHF. The rearrangement joins TRBV28 to TRBJ1-5; TRBD1 matches 7 bases. The length of the CDR3 is 15 residues. CDR1 MDHEN and CDR2 SYDVKM come from the germline V gene. V was pared by 4 bases and J by 4 bases, with 7 bases of the junction left unmatched.

The V call is TRBV30, the J call TRBJ2-5; 9 bases line up with TRBD1. The germline V gene has CDR1 GTSNPN and CDR2 SVGIG (reference sequence). The CDR3 consists of 15 residues. V shed 5 bases, J shed 5 bases, and the junction held 12 bases outside the gene matches. DNA for the CDR3: TGTGCCTGGCGAATCCGGGACAGGGAGGGGGAGACCCAGTACTTC. Its protein is CAWRIRDREGETQYF.

The rearrangement uses TRBV28 and TRBJ2-7, with D unresolved. CDR1 and CDR2 from the germline V gene are MDHEN and SYDVKM. This CDR3 is 11 amino acids long. V was clipped by 8 bases and J by 3 bases, with 8 bases between them. The CDR3 bases are TGTGCCAGCGAACAGAACTACGAGCAGTACTTC. It yields the protein CASEQNYEQYF.

This clone has a single count. This chain links TRBV19 with TRBJ2-2, with D possibly matching TRBD2 (6 bases). Trimming stripped 3 bases from V and 6 bases from J, with 11 bases between. This CDR3 region has 14 residues. Per the germline V gene, CDR1 is LNHDA and CDR2 is SQIVND (reference sequence). The chain's CDR3 is CASSISGEAGELFF. The CDR3 nucleotides read TGTGCCAGTAGTATCTCGGGAGAGGCCGGGGAGCTGTTTTTT.

The rearrangement links TRBV28 to TRBJ2-3, with 7 bases that match TRBD2. The CDR3 runs 16 residues. Germline-derived CDR1 and CDR2 are MDHEN and SYDVKM. J was trimmed by 6 bases and V by 7 bases; bases with no gene match: 16. CDR3 DNA: TGTGCCAGCACCCTTAGTAGAGTAGCGGGTTCTGATACGCAGTATTTT. Translated, it gives CASTLSRVAGSDTQYF.

This clone was found once. This CDR3 is CASSNGQGNEKLFF. CDR3 DNA: TGTGCCAGCTCAAACGGGCAGGGTAATGAAAAACTGTTTTTT. This chain joins TRBV18 and TRBJ1-4; tentatively, D is TRBD1 (5 bases). The CDR3 spans 14 residues. V was shortened by 5 bases and J by 4 bases, with 11 bases between the two germline ends. Germline values: CDR1 KGHSH, CDR2 LQKENI.

The chain has TRBV2 and TRBJ1-5; maybe TRBD1 (5 bases). Germline CDR1 SNHLY, CDR2 FYNNEI. V was clipped by 4 bases and J by 9 bases, with 13 bases between them. This CDR3 spans 13 amino acids. This CDR3 reads CASSGDMGGPQHF. In DNA form, the CDR3 reads TGTGCCAGCAGTGGTGATATGGGGGGGCCCCAGCATTTT.

The chain is built from TRBV19 and TRBJ1-1; maybe TRBD1 (5 bases). The CDR3 extends over 16 amino acids. Trimming stripped 2 bases from V and 0 bases from J, with 13 bases between. Germline-derived CDR1 and CDR2 are LNHDA and SQIVND (reference sequence). CDR3 residues: CASSIMQGAMNTEAFF. CDR3 sequence (DNA): TGTGCCAGTAGTATAATGCAGGGCGCCATGAACACTGAAGCTTTCTTT.

The V call is TRBV6-5, the J call TRBJ2-7, with 13 bases lining up with TRBD2. The germline gives CDR1 MNHEY, CDR2 SVGAGI. The CDR3 totals 16 residues. J was trimmed by 3 bases and V by 0 bases; bases with no gene match: 2. The DNA for the CDR3 is TGTGCCAGCAGTTACTCGGGACTAGCGGGACGCTACGAGCAGTACTTC. Protein product: CASSYSGLAGRYEQYF.

The rearrangement joins TRBV4-2 to TRBJ2-3, with 10 bases fitting TRBD2. The V gene end was trimmed by 0 bases and the J gene end by 0 bases; junction bases not matched to a gene: 9. The CDR3 is 19 residues long. Germline V gene lookup returns CDR1 LGHNA and CDR2 YNFKEQ. CDR3 nucleotides: TGTGCCAGCAGCCAAGAGTGGGCTAGCGGGAGCACGAGCACAGATACGCAGTATTTT. Residues: CASSQEWASGSTSTDTQYF.

This clone was found a few times. The chain uses TRBV7-6 and TRBJ1-5; D is undetermined. Trimming removed 2 bases at V and 2 bases at J, with 4 bases between. This CDR3 has 13 residues. The germline CDR1 and CDR2 sequences are SGHVS and FNYEAQ. The CDR3 DNA sequence: TGTGCCAGCAGCTTACAGGGCAATCAGCCCCAGCATTTT. It is translated as CASSLQGNQPQHF.

This clone is a singleton in its sample. V gene TRBV27 combines with J gene TRBJ2-4; 9 bases agree with TRBD1. Unmatched junction bases numbered 7, after V lost 4 bases and J lost 9 bases. Germline CDR1 MNHEY, CDR2 SMNVEV (reference sequence). The CDR3 contains 14 residues. The CDR3 loop reads CASSSMDRGAIQYF. CDR3 DNA: TGTGCCAGCAGTTCAATGGACAGGGGCGCCATTCAGTACTTC.

The rearrangement uses TRBV10-2 and TRBJ2-5, with TRBD2 matching 11 bases. The CDR3 extends over 16 amino acids. CDR1 WSHSY and CDR2 SAAADI come from the germline V gene. With V trimmed by 10 bases and J by 1 base, 11 bases remained unmatched. In DNA, the CDR3 is TGCGCCACCCTGGGTGGGACTAGCGGAGCCCAAGAGACCCAGTACTTC. The encoded protein is CATLGGTSGAQETQYF.

The V call is TRBV29-1, the J call TRBJ1-2; the D gene is possibly TRBD1 (5 bases). Germline V gene data show CDR1 as SQVTM and CDR2 as ANQGSEA. This CDR3 has 13 amino acids. The V end was cut by 4 bases, the J end by 1 base, with 10 bases between. The DNA of the CDR3 is TGCAGCGTTGTTTCAGGGAATAACTATGGCTACACCTTC. It encodes CSVVSGNNYGYTF.

V and J are TRBV7-2 and TRBJ2-3, with 15 bases identical to TRBD2. Germline assignment: CDR1 SGHTA and CDR2 FQGNSA. This CDR3 region has 17 residues. Trimming at V came to 0 bases and at J to 3 bases, leaving 1 base not matched to a gene. CDR3 in amino acids: CASSLAGTSGRTDTQYF. The CDR3 DNA reads as TGTGCCAGCAGCTTAGCGGGGACTAGCGGGAGGACAGATACGCAGTATTTT.